This T cell receptor beta chain was documented in a study of cytomegalovirus exposure and HLA in healthy donors. Study information: Out of 170 million or so T cells, an earlier analysis found some 110 million unique TCR beta sequences in total. An early release of data contained about 85 million unique TCRs, which came from HLA-typed donors.

This clone appeared a single time. The antigen remains undetermined. General study findings and limits: High sensitivity and specificity were reportedly achieved when the classifier diagnosed cytomegalovirus status.

The CDR3 length is 16 residues. Germline V gene lookup returns CDR1 SGHRS and CDR2 YFSETQ. Trimming took off 0 bases at V and 0 bases at J, with 11 bases between the two ends. A multiplex PCR was run with 60 Vbeta primers and 13 Jbeta primers. The protocol was immunoSEQ multiplex PCR, while the TCRdb copy is restricted to in-frame clones and leaves out a portion. Among about 95,000 clones listed, approximately 81% were seen once. The rearrangement uses TRBV5-1 and TRBJ2-3; a weak D match, TRBD2 (5 bases). Sequencing was performed on PBMCs. The sequence derives from a woman aged 70-85 years in good health and CMV-seropositive. The CDR3 loop is CASSLVSGISTDTQYF. CDR3 DNA: TGCGCCAGCAGCTTGGTGTCCGGGATTAGCACAGATACGCAGTATTTT.